A selection of T cell receptor beta chains follows, all from one sample in a study of blood T cell repertoires in COVID-19. Profiled with immunoSEQ multiplex PCR; TCRdb holds only in-frame clones, not every one. The profile covers under 70,000 clones, with about 88% appearing a single time and 43% taken by the ten largest. Sequencing used peripheral blood. These receptors originate from a woman aged 55-70 years with COVID-19, enrolled during active disease. CDR3s include the opening cysteine and the closing phenylalanine or tryptophan. A D gene is named only where the DNA matches it firmly.

j_call: TRBJ1-3; cdr3_length: 17; v_call: TRBV2; d_call: -; cdr3_nt: TGTGCCAGCAGTGAAGGTCCCGCCAGCGCTGAGGGAAACACCATATATTTT; cdr3_aa: CASSEGPASAEGNTIYF
j_call: TRBJ2-1; cdr3_length: 18; v_call: TRBV7-9; d_call: TRBD2; cdr3_nt: TGTGCCAGCAGCTTATTAGTTGGGTCTAGCGGAGACTACAATGAGCAGTTCTTC; cdr3_aa: CASSLLVGSSGDYNEQFF
j_call: TRBJ2-1; cdr3_length: 16; v_call: TRBV5-1; d_call: TRBD2; cdr3_nt: TGCGCCAGCAGCTCGATTCTAGCGGGGGTGTACAATGAGCAGTTCTTC; cdr3_aa: CASSSILAGVYNEQFF
j_call: TRBJ2-3; cdr3_length: 14; v_call: TRBV28; d_call: -; cdr3_nt: TGTGCCAGCAGTTCCCAAGGAGGTACAGATACGCAGTATTTT; cdr3_aa: CASSSQGGTDTQYF
j_call: TRBJ1-5; cdr3_length: 15; v_call: TRBV3-1/TRBV3-2; d_call: -; cdr3_nt: TGTGCCAGCAGCCAAGGGGGCTATAGCAATCAGCCCCAGCATTTT; cdr3_aa: CASSQGGYSNQPQHF
j_call: TRBJ1-2; cdr3_length: 13; v_call: TRBV7-9; d_call: -; cdr3_nt: TGTGCCAGCAGCTTAACACAGGGAGAGGACTACACCTTC; cdr3_aa: CASSLTQGEDYTF
j_call: TRBJ2-2; cdr3_length: 15; v_call: TRBV20-1; d_call: -; cdr3_nt: TGCAGTGCTAGTTCCCTAGACGCGAACACCGGGGAGCTGTTTTTT; cdr3_aa: CSASSLDANTGELFF
j_call: TRBJ1-1; cdr3_length: 15; v_call: TRBV6-2/TRBV6-3; d_call: TRBD1; cdr3_nt: TGTGCCAGCAGTGGACAGGGGGCGCGGGACACTGAAGCTTTCTTT; cdr3_aa: CASSGQGARDTEAFF
j_call: TRBJ1-5; cdr3_length: 16; v_call: TRBV3-1/TRBV3-2; d_call: -; cdr3_nt: TGTGCCAGCAGTTTCGGGACTCCCAGGGACAATCAGCCCCAGCATTTT; cdr3_aa: CASSFGTPRDNQPQHF
j_call: TRBJ2-3; cdr3_length: 15; v_call: TRBV7-9; d_call: TRBD2; cdr3_nt: TGTGCCAGCAGCTCACTAGCGTCTAGCACAGATACGCAGTATTTT; cdr3_aa: CASSSLASSTDTQYF
j_call: TRBJ2-3; cdr3_length: 15; v_call: TRBV6-2/TRBV6-3; d_call: TRBD1; cdr3_nt: TGTGCCAGCAGTCGGGACAGGACCAACACAGATACGCAGTATTTT; cdr3_aa: CASSRDRTNTDTQYF
j_call: TRBJ2-1; cdr3_length: 16; v_call: TRBV11-3; d_call: TRBD2; cdr3_nt: TGTGCCAGCAGCCTAGCGGGGTTAAGCTCCTACAATGAGCAGTTCTTC; cdr3_aa: CASSLAGLSSYNEQFF
j_call: TRBJ1-4; cdr3_length: 16; v_call: TRBV4-2; d_call: -; cdr3_nt: TGTGCCAGCAGCCAAGATTGGTACAGCAATAATGAAAAACTGTTTTTT; cdr3_aa: CASSQDWYSNNEKLFF